The rows below give T cell receptor beta chains drawn from one sample of a study of blood T cell repertoires in COVID-19. This table comes from immunoSEQ multiplex PCR, and its TCRdb copy is limited to in-frame clones, with some not included. The data contain approximately 340,000 clones, more than 70% of them singletons. The specimen sequenced was peripheral blood. The receptors originated from a man aged 30 to 39 with active or convalescent COVID-19. Both conserved end residues are part of each CDR3.

V gene	J gene	CDR3 protein
TRBV2	TRBJ2-1	CASRPSGGHSYNEQFF
TRBV6-5	TRBJ2-7	CASNPGLPTYEQYF
TRBV7-2	TRBJ1-2	CASSFLNYGYTF
TRBV4-2	TRBJ2-5	CASSQRLAGKTQYF
TRBV6-5	TRBJ1-2	CASSTPAGEGYTF
TRBV4-1	TRBJ2-7	CASSQGQGPAYEQYF
TRBV2	TRBJ1-3	CASSEALRSSGNTIYF
TRBV28	TRBJ1-1	CASSLGTLRSEAFF
TRBV9	TRBJ1-4	CASSVRGQGDGNEKLFF
TRBV18	TRBJ2-7	CASSPRTAYEQYF
TRBV10-1	TRBJ1-2	CATPSHTF
TRBV28	TRBJ2-3	CASSFLGQGIGDTQYF
TRBV7-6	TRBJ2-2	CASSFGGRRARTGELFF
TRBV16	TRBJ1-1	CASSPYHSGGTGRTEAFF
TRBV5-1	TRBJ2-3	CASSQGQGRADTQYF
TRBV28	TRBJ2-7	CASSTSGGYEQYF
TRBV5-5	TRBJ2-3	CASSLGSVGTDTQYF
TRBV6-5	TRBJ2-1	CASSDSYYNEQFF
TRBV5-4	TRBJ2-1	CASSLEGSGVYNEQFF
TRBV13	TRBJ2-3	CASVRQGTDTQYF
TRBV7-9	TRBJ2-7	CASSLGGSEQYF
TRBV30	TRBJ2-7	CAAAGSYEQYF
TRBV19	TRBJ1-5	CASSGRGHQPQHF
TRBV10-3	TRBJ2-7	CAISGGEVGYEQYF
TRBV24-1	TRBJ1-5	CATSDSDRGPDSNQPQHF
TRBV6-2/TRBV6-3	TRBJ2-5	CASSRLKTGIETQYF
TRBV27	TRBJ2-7	CASSVGRRGRRYEQYF
TRBV29-1	TRBJ1-1	CSVTSTGNTEAFF
TRBV10-3	TRBJ1-2	CAISSQDHGYTF
TRBV6-1	TRBJ1-6	CASSDSAGGENRNSPLHF
TRBV7-3	TRBJ2-2	CASSLTYGNTGELFF
TRBV7-2	TRBJ1-2	CASSLLQHYGYTF
TRBV6-5	TRBJ1-5	CASSLGGQGNQPQHF
TRBV12-3/TRBV12-4	TRBJ2-5	CASSRGYQETQYF
TRBV6-5	TRBJ1-2	CASSRGPGAYGYTF
TRBV4-3	TRBJ2-2	CASSQGDTPGLAGVYTGELFF
TRBV4-2	TRBJ1-3	CASSQTQVISGNTIYF
TRBV27	TRBJ1-6	CASSPVFGSPLHF
TRBV29-1	TRBJ2-1	CSVDRDPYNEQFF
TRBV30	TRBJ2-3	CAWSRSRYTDTQYF
TRBV6-2/TRBV6-3	TRBJ1-1	CASSLSEAGTEAFF
TRBV4-2	TRBJ2-1	CASSRTDRRSYNEQFF
TRBV7-6	TRBJ1-3	CASSSRLREVGNTIYF
TRBV27	TRBJ2-7	CASSPSPGGREQYF